This section outlines one T cell receptor beta chain sequence together with its context. Its antigen is currently unknown. These data come from a study of T cell repertoires in cytomegalovirus infection. The CDR3 covers 15 residues. V dropped 6 bases and J dropped 2 bases, with 16 bases sitting between them. The germline V gene encodes CDR1 SEHNR and CDR2 FQNEAQ (reference sequence). Via MiXCR, TCRdb re-called the reads, giving one row per CDR3 protein. Of some 270,000 distinct CDR3 sequences listed, about 20% are singletons. The chain recombines TRBV7-9 with TRBJ1-1; TRBD1 might be the D (5 bases). This clonotype originated in a human donor in good health (CMV status not recorded). Some clones in this sample may be carry-over from other donors' samples. The specimen was cultured PBMCs, collected from culture after CMV antigen stimulation. CDR3 in amino acids: CASRLFNQGNTEAFF. CDR3 bases: TGTGCCAGCAGGCTTTTTAATCAGGGTAACACTGAAGCTTTCTTT.